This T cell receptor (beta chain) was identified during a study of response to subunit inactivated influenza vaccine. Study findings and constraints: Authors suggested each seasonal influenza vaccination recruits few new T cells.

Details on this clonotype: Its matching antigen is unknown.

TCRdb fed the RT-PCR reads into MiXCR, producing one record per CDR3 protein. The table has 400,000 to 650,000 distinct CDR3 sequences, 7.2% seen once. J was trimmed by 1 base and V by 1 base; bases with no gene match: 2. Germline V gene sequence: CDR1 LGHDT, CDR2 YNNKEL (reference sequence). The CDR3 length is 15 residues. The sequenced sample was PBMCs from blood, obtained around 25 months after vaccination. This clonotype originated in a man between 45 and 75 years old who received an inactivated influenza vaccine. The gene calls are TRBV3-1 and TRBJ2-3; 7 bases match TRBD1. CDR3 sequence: CASSQGGGGTDTQYF. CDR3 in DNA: TGTGCCAGCAGCCAAGGAGGGGGCGGCACAGATACGCAGTATTTT.